A single sample is the source of the 15 T cell receptor beta chains below, sequenced in a study of blood T cell repertoires in COVID-19. Sequencing was performed with immunoSEQ multiplex PCR; in TCRdb, only in-frame clones are kept and a portion is missing. The sample lists about 140,000 clones; 75% to 90% were seen once. The sample was peripheral blood. The source of these receptors is a man aged 60 to 69 with active or convalescent COVID-19.

The V and J genes are TRBV7-9 and TRBJ1-2, with D unclear. CDR1 SEHNR and CDR2 FQNEAQ come from the germline V gene (reference sequence). This CDR3 is built from 12 residues. Between the trimmed V and J ends, which lost 3 bases and 6 bases, there was a span of 8 bases. CDR3 nucleotide sequence: TGTGCCAGCAGCTTTAGCGGGGATGGCTACACCTTC. Amino acids: CASSFSGDGYTF.

This chain connects TRBV2 to TRBJ2-7; 9 nucleotides agree with TRBD2. Germline V gene sequence: CDR1 SNHLY, CDR2 FYNNEI. The V gene end was trimmed by 8 bases and the J gene end by 6 bases; junction bases not matched to a gene: 5. CDR3 length: 12 residues. The CDR3 spells CASLGLAREQYF. CDR3 sequence (DNA): TGTGCCAGCCTCGGACTAGCGCGCGAGCAGTACTTC.

The V call is TRBV11-2, the J call TRBJ2-7; D ambiguous. Germline loops: CDR1 SGHAT, CDR2 FQNNGV. Trimming removed 2 bases at V and 1 base at J, with 9 bases between. The CDR3 is 14 amino acids. DNA of the CDR3: TGTGCCAGCAGCTTAAGAGGAGTATCCTACGAGCAGTACTTC. As protein: CASSLRGVSYEQYF.

The genes are TRBV11-2 and TRBJ2-3, with 7 bases matching TRBD1. Germline V gene lookup returns CDR1 SGHAT and CDR2 FQNNGV. The CDR3 runs to 15 residues. V dropped 6 bases and J dropped 8; count of bases not matched to a gene: 14. CDR3 protein: CASRPLGQLSGTQYF. CDR3 nucleotide sequence: TGTGCCAGCAGGCCACTGGGACAGCTCAGCGGTACGCAGTATTTT.

The CDR3 region is CASSELAVSNQPQHF. Written as DNA, the CDR3 is TGTGCCAGCAGTGAATTAGCTGTTAGCAATCAGCCCCAGCATTTT. This chain uses TRBV2 with TRBJ1-5; no reliable D call. Trimming took off 2 bases at V and 0 bases at J, with 8 bases between the two ends. The V gene's germline CDR1 is SNHLY and CDR2 FYNNEI. The CDR3 loop spans 15 amino acids.

The V gene is TRBV4-1, the J gene TRBJ2-7, with 8 bases lining up with TRBD2. This CDR3 has 14 residues. The germline gives CDR1 MGHRA, CDR2 YSYEKL. V lost 5 bases to trimming and J lost 5 bases; unmatched junction nucleotides: 8. CDR3 DNA sequence: TGCGCCAGCAGCGCCCGACTAGCGTTGAACGAGCAGTACTTC. This sequence encodes CASSARLALNEQYF.

A single count supports this clone. The rearrangement joins TRBV4-3 to TRBJ2-5, with a tentative D call TRBD2 (5 bases). V was shortened by 4 bases and J by 3 bases, with 15 bases between the two germline ends. The CDR3 sequence is 15 residues long. Germline V gene data show CDR1 as LGHNA and CDR2 as YSLEER. The CDR3: CASSRKGSPEETQYF. CDR3 DNA sequence: TGCGCCAGCAGCCGGAAAGGGAGTCCTGAAGAGACCCAGTACTTC.

The V call is TRBV4-1, the J call TRBJ2-1; D is possibly TRBD1 (5 bases). This CDR3 spans 13 amino acids. With 3 bases removed from V and 15 bases from J, the gap between germline ends came to 18 bases. The germline V gene encodes CDR1 MGHRA and CDR2 YSYEKL. The CDR3 coding sequence is TGCGCCAGCAGCCACGATTGGGGCAGGGAACTGTTCTTC. Its protein is CASSHDWGRELFF.

This clone showed up just once. The chain has TRBV18 and TRBJ2-7; 11 bases align to TRBD2. Trimming removed 6 bases from V and 5 bases from J; junction bases left unmatched: 12. The germline V gene has CDR1 KGHSH and CDR2 LQKENI. The CDR3 is made up of 16 amino acids. CDR3 region: CASSPPFSSGRNEQYF. The CDR3 DNA reads TGTGCCAGCTCGCCCCCATTTTCTAGCGGGAGGAACGAGCAGTACTTC.

In this sample, this clone turned up once. The chain links TRBV15 to TRBJ2-1, with 9 bases identical to TRBD1. The CDR3 covers 15 residues. V gave up 9 bases and J gave up 3 bases; unmatched junction bases: 9. Per the germline V gene, CDR1 is LNHNV and CDR2 is YYDKDF (reference sequence). CDR3 loop: CATQPGQGYYNEQFF. DNA of the CDR3: TGTGCCACACAGCCGGGACAGGGATACTACAATGAGCAGTTCTTC.

This chain uses TRBV24-1 with TRBJ2-5, with D tentatively TRBD1 (5 bases). Germline CDR1 KGHDR, CDR2 SFDVKD. Trimming took 2 bases from V and 4 from J, leaving 10 bases between them. The CDR3 has 14 amino acids. DNA for the CDR3: TGTGCCACCAGTGATTGGGTTAGGGGAGAGACCCAGTACTTC. Its protein product is CATSDWVRGETQYF.

The V gene is TRBV7-2, the J gene TRBJ2-5; tentatively, D is TRBD2 (5 bases). Germline lookup yields CDR1 SGHTA and CDR2 FQGNSA. CDR3 length: 16 residues. V gave up 1 base and J gave up 0 bases, with 12 bases separating them. The CDR3 is CASSLGGLMYQETQYF. The CDR3 nucleotides read TGTGCCAGCAGCTTAGGAGGACTGATGTACCAAGAGACCCAGTACTTC.

This clone has more than one count but fewer than ten. The chain carries TRBV29-1 and TRBJ1-1; TRBD1 agrees at 9 bases. Per germline, CDR1 SQVTM and CDR2 ANQGSEA. The CDR3 length is 12 residues. V lost 6 bases and J lost 4; bases outside the gene matches: 3. The CDR3 is CSVRTGATEAFF. Written as DNA, the CDR3 is TGCAGCGTCCGGACAGGGGCCACTGAAGCTTTCTTT.

The V gene is TRBV5-1, the J gene TRBJ2-5; 10 bases are shared with TRBD2. This CDR3 has 16 amino acids. V trimming: 4 bases; J trimming: 1 base; junction bases outside the gene matches: 7. Germline CDR1 SGHRS, CDR2 YFSETQ. In DNA form, the CDR3 reads TGCGCCAGCAGCCTATTAGCGGGAGGTCCCCAAGAGACCCAGTACTTC. Translating it yields CASSLLAGGPQETQYF.

The rearrangement uses TRBV3-1 (or the pseudogene TRBV3-2) and TRBJ2-5; TRBD2 matches 9 bases. V shed 4 bases and J 4 bases; nucleotides not matched to a gene: 1. Germline V gives CDR1 LGHDT, CDR2 YNNKEL (reference sequence). The CDR3 has 13 residues. The CDR3 DNA sequence: TGTGCCAGCAGCCTAGCGGGAGTAGAGACCCAGTACTTC. This sequence encodes CASSLAGVETQYF.